The 2 T cell receptor beta chains in this list originate from one sample, sequenced in a study of tumor T cells in aggressive B-cell lymphoma. The table came from immunoSEQ multiplex PCR; TCRdb's copy has only in-frame clones and leaves some out. The sample consists of about 5,300 clones, about 90% of them appearing once. Sequencing input: tumor tissue. These receptors were collected from an adult with diffuse large B cell lymphoma.

The rearrangement joins TRBV5-6 to TRBJ2-3; a possible D gene is TRBD1 (5 bases). Germline assignment: CDR1 SGHDT and CDR2 YYEEEE. This CDR3 contains 13 residues. Trimming took off 4 bases at V and 5 bases at J, with 11 bases between the two ends. This CDR3 reads CASSTDTQDTQYF. CDR3 coding DNA: TGTGCCAGCAGCACGGACACTCAAGATACGCAGTATTTT.

This rearrangement joins TRBV19 to TRBJ2-3; 7 nucleotides agree with TRBD2. After removal of 9 bases from V and 0 bases from J, the junction contained 6 bases not matched to a gene. The CDR3 runs 14 residues. The V gene's germline CDR1 is LNHDA and CDR2 SQIVND (reference sequence). CDR3 sequence (DNA): TGTGCCAGCAAGGGAGGGCTCAGCACAGATACGCAGTATTTT. Its protein product is CASKGGLSTDTQYF.